This TCR beta chain was found in a study of regulatory T cells in long-lasting Graves disease. The authors built TCR beta libraries using iRepertoire HTBI primers and Arm-PCR of CDR3 regions. Original handling: Analysis of the samples identified about 62 TRBV and 14 TRBJ segments. One entry per CDR3 protein results from TCRdb running MiXCR on the multiplex PCR reads. The V and J calls here are based on TCRdb, not the publication. The table records about 440,000 distinct CDR3 sequences, about 16% of them present only once. From germline, CDR1 is MGHRA and CDR2 YSYEKL. The CDR3 has 14 residues. The V end was cut by 2 bases, the J end by 4 bases, with 9 bases between. This clonotype has only a few counts. Documented time point: newly diagnosed GD, antithyroid drugs for less than 3 months. There was RNA extracted from PBMCs, and the TCR library was made from it. These data are also associated with another study on T cells in Graves' hyperthyroidism and ophthalmopathy. That source notes: The study based diagnoses on clinical symptoms, serum thyroxine and TRAb, thyroid ultrasound and orbital computed tomography. The model foresaw ophthalmopathy a median around 6 months prior to onset.

The V gene is TRBV4-1, the J gene TRBJ1-5; D remains unclear. This TCR derives from a young woman with Graves disease. The sample consisted of peripheral blood mononuclear cells (PBMCs), taken at new diagnosis, from a patient treated with antithyroid drugs. The CDR3 coding sequence is TGCGCCAGCAGCCAATACCGCGGGAATCAGCCCCAGCATTTT. Residues: CASSQYRGNQPQHF.